This entry describes one T cell receptor (beta chain). Its antigen is as yet unknown. The CDR3 is made up of 12 amino acids. With 3 bases removed from V and 3 bases from J, the gap between germline ends came to 6 bases. Germline V gene data show CDR1 as SQVTM and CDR2 as ANQGSEA. This sample's time point: week 23, last vaccination. The study gave 300 ug of mutant IDH1 20-mer peptide per vaccine dose, with topical imiquimod. Profiling relied on immunoSEQ multiplex PCR, and the TCRdb table lists in-frame clones only, not all of them. The table has tens of thousands of clones, about 80% seen once; the top ten hold 6% to 6.5%. These data belong to a study of a mutant IDH1 vaccine in newly diagnosed glioma. At the level of the study: The start of vaccination came 4-6 weeks after radiotherapy alone, or with temozolomide cycles. Treated patients were roughly 62% male, approximately 38% female, mean age approximately 41 years.

The sequence was collected from a man between 40 and 49 years old with glioma. This chain connects TRBV29-1 to TRBJ2-1; D might be TRBD1 (5 bases). The source material was PBMCs, sampled from a glioma patient whose treatment included an IDH1 peptide vaccine. Here the CDR3 reads CSVDRDYNEQFF. For the CDR3, the DNA is TGCAGCGTTGACAGGGACTACAATGAGCAGTTCTTC.